This is a list of T cell receptor beta chains from one sample in a study of cytomegalovirus exposure and HLA in healthy donors. Generated by immunoSEQ multiplex PCR, the TCRdb table keeps only in-frame clones and is missing some. The table includes tens of thousands of clones, approximately 84% detected once. The sample consisted of PBMCs. These TCRs come from a woman aged 45-59 years in good health and CMV-seronegative. Each CDR3 is given with its conserved first and last residue. The order of the fields is D gene, J gene, V gene, clone size, CDR3 protein, CDR3 DNA. The D gene is left open where the match is weak. Clone size is stated in some rows and not others, as once, few, many or a class when expanded.

D gene: TRBD1; J gene: TRBJ1-3; V gene: TRBV9; clone size: NA; CDR3 protein: CASSVDGQGNSGNTIYF; CDR3 DNA: TGTGCCAGCAGCGTTGACGGACAGGGTAACTCTGGAAACACCATATATTTT
D gene: NA; J gene: TRBJ1-5; V gene: TRBV19; clone size: NA; CDR3 protein: CASSIVITGRLNQPQHF; CDR3 DNA: TGTGCCAGTAGTATAGTAATCACAGGGCGACTCAATCAGCCCCAGCATTTT
D gene: NA; J gene: TRBJ1-5; V gene: TRBV5-1; clone size: NA; CDR3 protein: CASSLEGDYSNQPQHF; CDR3 DNA: TGCGCCAGCAGCTTGGAAGGGGATTATAGCAATCAGCCCCAGCATTTT
D gene: TRBD2; J gene: TRBJ2-3; V gene: TRBV5-1; clone size: NA; CDR3 protein: CASSTTSGGVPDTQYF; CDR3 DNA: TGCGCCAGCAGCACGACTAGCGGGGGGGTACCAGATACGCAGTATTTT
D gene: TRBD2; J gene: TRBJ2-3; V gene: TRBV30; clone size: NA; CDR3 protein: CAWRGGLAATDTQYF; CDR3 DNA: TGTGCCTGGAGGGGCGGACTAGCGGCCACAGATACGCAGTATTTT
D gene: TRBD2; J gene: TRBJ2-1; V gene: TRBV2; clone size: NA; CDR3 protein: CASSDIGTSTGEQFF; CDR3 DNA: TGTGCCAGCAGTGATATAGGGACTAGCACTGGTGAGCAGTTCTTC
D gene: TRBD2; J gene: TRBJ2-5; V gene: TRBV5-1; clone size: NA; CDR3 protein: CASSFELAGETQYF; CDR3 DNA: TGCGCCAGCAGCTTCGAACTAGCGGGGGAGACCCAGTACTTC
D gene: NA; J gene: TRBJ2-3; V gene: TRBV18; clone size: NA; CDR3 protein: CASSPPGGGRSTDTQYF; CDR3 DNA: TGTGCCAGCTCACCACCAGGAGGAGGAAGGAGCACAGATACGCAGTATTTT
D gene: TRBD2; J gene: TRBJ2-3; V gene: TRBV2; clone size: NA; CDR3 protein: CASNGRGLEVGTQYF; CDR3 DNA: TGTGCCAGCAATGGTAGGGGACTAGAAGTCGGTACGCAGTATTTT
D gene: TRBD1; J gene: TRBJ2-5; V gene: TRBV6-5; clone size: NA; CDR3 protein: CASAGQGASGTQYF; CDR3 DNA: TGTGCCAGCGCCGGACAGGGGGCGAGTGGGACCCAGTACTTC
D gene: NA; J gene: TRBJ2-3; V gene: TRBV7-9; clone size: few; CDR3 protein: CAGHRVTDTQYF; CDR3 DNA: TGTGCGGGGCACAGAGTCACAGATACGCAGTATTTT
D gene: TRBD2; J gene: TRBJ2-7; V gene: TRBV19; clone size: NA; CDR3 protein: CASAESGNYEQYF; CDR3 DNA: TGTGCCAGCGCGGAAAGCGGGAACTACGAGCAGTACTTC
D gene: NA; J gene: TRBJ1-1; V gene: TRBV9; clone size: NA; CDR3 protein: CASSVERGGNTEAFF; CDR3 DNA: TGTGCCAGCAGCGTAGAAAGGGGGGGGAACACTGAAGCTTTCTTT
D gene: NA; J gene: TRBJ1-1; V gene: TRBV5-5; clone size: NA; CDR3 protein: CASSFRQDTEAFF; CDR3 DNA: TGTGCCAGCAGCTTCCGACAGGACACTGAAGCTTTCTTT
D gene: TRBD1; J gene: TRBJ1-1; V gene: TRBV7-2; clone size: NA; CDR3 protein: CASSLNRGPEAFF; CDR3 DNA: TGTGCCAGCAGCTTGAACAGGGGGCCCGAAGCTTTCTTT
D gene: TRBD2; J gene: TRBJ2-7; V gene: TRBV6-1; clone size: NA; CDR3 protein: CASSSSSGWTHEQYF; CDR3 DNA: TGTGCCAGCAGTAGTTCTAGCGGGTGGACTCACGAGCAGTACTTC
D gene: NA; J gene: TRBJ1-1; V gene: TRBV6-5; clone size: NA; CDR3 protein: CASSYKRAGNTEAFF; CDR3 DNA: TGTGCCAGCAGTTATAAGAGGGCTGGAAACACTGAAGCTTTCTTT
D gene: TRBD2; J gene: TRBJ2-5; V gene: TRBV5-1; clone size: NA; CDR3 protein: CASSSKLAGGGETQYF; CDR3 DNA: TGCGCCAGCAGCTCCAAGTTAGCGGGAGGGGGGGAGACCCAGTACTTC
D gene: TRBD2; J gene: TRBJ2-5; V gene: TRBV7-2; clone size: few; CDR3 protein: CASSLAGLEKETQYF; CDR3 DNA: TGTGCCAGCAGCTTAGCAGGACTAGAAAAAGAGACCCAGTACTTC